This record concerns one TCR beta chain sequence. Its antigen is not known. The time point here: week 11, during vaccination. Vaccinated patients received 300 ug of mutant IDH1 20-mer peptide per dose, with topical imiquimod. Generated by immunoSEQ multiplex PCR, the TCRdb table keeps only in-frame clones and is missing some. The table lists 45,000 to 65,000 clones, around nine tenths of them singletons. The data derive from a study of a mutant IDH1 vaccine in newly diagnosed glioma. The wider study: Patients had received radiotherapy, temozolomide, or both previously, most receiving both.

The origin of this receptor is a man over 45 with glioma. Sequences were derived from PBMCs, sampled from a glioma patient whose treatment included an IDH1 peptide vaccine.

The CDR3 DNA is TGTGCCAGCAGTCCCTCGGGGGGCAATCAGCCCCAGCATTTT. Translation: CASSPSGGNQPQHF. This sequence joins TRBV27 and TRBJ1-5; a weak D match, TRBD1 (5 bases). V lost 5 bases and J 2 bases, leaving 10 bases between the germline ends. Germline loops: CDR1 MNHEY, CDR2 SMNVEV (reference sequence). CDR3 length: 14 amino acids.